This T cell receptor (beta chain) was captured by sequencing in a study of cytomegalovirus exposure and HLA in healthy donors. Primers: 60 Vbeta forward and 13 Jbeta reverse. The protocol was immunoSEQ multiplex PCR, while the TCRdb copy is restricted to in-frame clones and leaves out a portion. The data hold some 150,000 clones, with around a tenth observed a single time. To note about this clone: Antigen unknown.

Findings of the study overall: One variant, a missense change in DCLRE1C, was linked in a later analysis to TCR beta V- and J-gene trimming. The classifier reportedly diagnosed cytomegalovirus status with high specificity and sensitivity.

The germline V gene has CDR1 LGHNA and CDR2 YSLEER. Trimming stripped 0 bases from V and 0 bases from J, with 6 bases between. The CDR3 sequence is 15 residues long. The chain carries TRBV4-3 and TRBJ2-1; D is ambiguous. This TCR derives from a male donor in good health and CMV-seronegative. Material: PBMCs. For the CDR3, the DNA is TGCGCCAGCAGCCAAGACAAGAGCTCCTACAATGAGCAGTTCTTC. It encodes CASSQDKSSYNEQFF.